The 5 T cell receptor beta chains given below trace back to one sample, sequenced in a study of OX40 agonist ivuxolimab in advanced cancers. Only in-frame clones appear in the TCRdb table, and some are missing; sequencing was by immunoSEQ multiplex PCR. In the table there are around 92,000 clones, approximately 93% of which are singletons. Sequenced here: CD4+ or CD8+ T cells sorted from blood, sampled in a trial of the OX40 agonist ivuxolimab. Every receptor here comes from an adult with an advanced solid tumor such as melanoma, head and neck, liver or kidney cancer.

The gene calls are TRBV5-6 and TRBJ2-1, with 9 positions matching TRBD1. Germline CDR1 is SGHDT and CDR2 is YYEEEE. This CDR3 is 13 amino acids long. The trim removed 1 base at V and 9 bases at J, leaving 2 bases unmatched. CDR3 protein: CASSLRQGGEQFF. The CDR3 DNA reads TGTGCCAGCAGCTTGAGACAGGGGGGTGAGCAGTTCTTC.

The count of this clone is one. This chain links TRBV7-2 with TRBJ2-1, with D tentatively TRBD2 (5 bases). Trimming took 5 bases from V and 9 from J, leaving 11 bases between them. CDR1 and CDR2 from the germline V gene are SGHTA and FQGNSA. The CDR3 is 12 amino acids. The CDR3 region is CASSLTGFEQFF. CDR3 nucleotide sequence: TGTGCCAGCAGCCTCACGGGGTTTGAGCAGTTCTTC.

The rearrangement joins TRBV27 to TRBJ1-3, with D uncertain. Trimming stripped 6 bases from V and 4 bases from J, with 13 bases between. Per the germline V gene, CDR1 is MNHEY and CDR2 is SMNVEV (reference sequence). CDR3 length: 14 residues. CDR3 coding DNA: TGTGCCAGCAGCCCTTGGGGAGGGGGAAACACCATATATTTT. Its protein product is CASSPWGGGNTIYF.

The chain recombines TRBV5-5 with TRBJ1-1, with 7 bases identical to TRBD1. Germline CDR1 and CDR2: SGHKS and YYEKEE (reference sequence). J was trimmed by 4 bases and V by 6 bases; bases with no gene match: 15. This CDR3 comprises 16 residues. CDR3 in amino acids: CASNPSFGQVGTEAFF. The CDR3 DNA is TGTGCCAGCAACCCCTCTTTTGGACAGGTGGGCACTGAAGCTTTCTTT. The full variable domain, completed using reference TRBV5-5 and TRBJ1-1, is DAGVTQSPTHLIKTRGQQVTLRCSPISGHKSVSWYQQVLGQGPQFIFQYYEKEERGRGNFPDRFSARQFPNYSSELNVNALLLGDSALYLCASNPSFGQVGTEAFFGQGTRLTVV.

The genes are TRBV11-3 and TRBJ1-1, with 7 bases that match TRBD1. This CDR3 is 13 amino acids long. The V gene's germline CDR1 is SGHNT and CDR2 YENEEA. V trimming: 6 bases; J trimming: 3 bases; junction bases outside the gene matches: 4. CDR3 DNA sequence: TGTGCCAGCAGTCAGGGGGGGTACACTGAAGCTTTCTTT. Encoded protein: CASSQGGYTEAFF.